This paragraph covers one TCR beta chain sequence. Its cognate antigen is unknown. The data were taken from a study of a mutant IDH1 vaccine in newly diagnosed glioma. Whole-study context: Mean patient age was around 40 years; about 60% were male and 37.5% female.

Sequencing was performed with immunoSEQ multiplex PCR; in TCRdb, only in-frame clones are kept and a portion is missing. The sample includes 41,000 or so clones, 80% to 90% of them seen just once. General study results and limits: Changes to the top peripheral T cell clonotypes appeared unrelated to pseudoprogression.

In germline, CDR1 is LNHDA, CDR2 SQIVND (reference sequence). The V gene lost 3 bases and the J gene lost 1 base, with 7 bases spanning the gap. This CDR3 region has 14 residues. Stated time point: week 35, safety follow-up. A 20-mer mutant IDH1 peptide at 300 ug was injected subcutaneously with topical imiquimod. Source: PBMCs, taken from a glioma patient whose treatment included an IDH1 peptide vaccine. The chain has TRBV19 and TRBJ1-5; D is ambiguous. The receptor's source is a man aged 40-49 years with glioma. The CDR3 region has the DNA TGTGCCAGTAGTATCTCCCGGAGCAATCAGCCCCAGCATTTT. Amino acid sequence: CASSISRSNQPQHF.